Following are 5 T cell receptor beta chains from one sample sequenced in a study of identical twins. From the 5' RACE reads, TCRdb called clonotypes with MiXCR, one entry per CDR3 protein. This table holds approximately 300,000 distinct CDR3 sequences, 8% to 9.5% found once. These data also featured in a second study, about yellow fever vaccine responses in identical twins.

The sample taken for sequencing was CD8+ T cells sorted from blood. The receptor source for this set is a woman between 18 and 29 years old in good health.

Ten or more counts support this clonotype. This chain uses TRBV7-8 with TRBJ1-5, with a weak D call TRBD1 (5 bases). Trimming cost V 3 bases and J 4 bases, with 13 bases left between them. This CDR3 is built from 15 residues. From germline, CDR1 is SGHVS and CDR2 FQNEAQ. The DNA of the CDR3 is TGTGCCAGCAGCTTCTACATGTGGGGGAATCAGCCCCAGCATTTT. Protein: CASSFYMWGNQPQHF.

This clonotype was counted at least ten times. V gene TRBV18 combines with J gene TRBJ1-1, with 9 nucleotides matching TRBD1. The junction had 11 bases not matched to a gene; V was cut back by 8 bases and J by 4 bases. This CDR3 has 15 residues. CDR1 and CDR2 (germline): KGHSH, LQKENI. CDR3 loop: CASEGPGQGITEAFF. The CDR3 bases are TGTGCCAGCGAGGGACCGGGACAGGGAATCACTGAAGCTTTCTTT.

This clonotype was recorded many times. The rearrangement links TRBV4-1 to TRBJ2-7; TRBD2 matches at 9 bases. V gave up 0 bases and J gave up 3 bases; unmatched junction bases: 0. CDR1 MGHRA and CDR2 YSYEKL come from the germline V gene. The CDR3 spans 14 residues. CDR3 in amino acids: CASSQETSGYEQYF. The CDR3, as DNA: TGCGCCAGCAGCCAAGAGACTAGCGGCTACGAGCAGTACTTC.

The chain links TRBV7-9 to TRBJ2-5; D uncertain. Looked up from germline, CDR1 is SEHNR and CDR2 is FQNEAQ (reference sequence). Trimming took 2 bases from V and 3 from J, leaving 10 bases between them. The CDR3 loop spans 14 amino acids. The CDR3 reads CASSLRHPEETQYF. The DNA of the CDR3 is TGTGCCAGCAGCTTAAGGCACCCAGAAGAGACCCAGTACTTC.

At least ten counts were recorded for this clonotype. The chain uses TRBV25-1 and TRBJ2-3; 10 positions agree with TRBD2. The CDR3 length is 17 residues. CDR1 and CDR2 from the germline V gene are MGHDK and SYGVNS. V trimming: 6 bases; J trimming: 4 bases; junction bases outside the gene matches: 13. The CDR3 DNA is TGTGCCAGCAGAGACCTCCAAAGCGGGAGGGCCTCAGATACGCAGTATTTT. The encoded protein is CASRDLQSGRASDTQYF. Full variable domain (rest looked up from reference TRBV25-1 and TRBJ2-3): EADIYQTPRYLVIGTGKKITLECSQTMGHDKMYWYQQDPGMELHLIHYSYGVNSTEKGDLSSESTVSRIRTEHFPLTLESARPSHTSQYLCASRDLQSGRASDTQYFGPGTRLTVL.